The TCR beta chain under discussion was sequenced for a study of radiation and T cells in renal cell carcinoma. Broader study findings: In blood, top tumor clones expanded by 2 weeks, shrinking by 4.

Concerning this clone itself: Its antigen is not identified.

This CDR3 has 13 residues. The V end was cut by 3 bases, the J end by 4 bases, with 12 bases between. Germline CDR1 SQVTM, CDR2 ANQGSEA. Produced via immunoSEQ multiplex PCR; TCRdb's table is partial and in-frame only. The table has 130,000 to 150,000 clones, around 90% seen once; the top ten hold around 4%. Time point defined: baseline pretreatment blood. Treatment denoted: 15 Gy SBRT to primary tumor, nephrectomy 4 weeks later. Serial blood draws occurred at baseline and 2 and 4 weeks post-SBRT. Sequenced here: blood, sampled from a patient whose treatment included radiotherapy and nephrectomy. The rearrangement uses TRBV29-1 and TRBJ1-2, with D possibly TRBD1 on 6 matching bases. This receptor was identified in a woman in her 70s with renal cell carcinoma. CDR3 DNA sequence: TGCAGCGTTGATCAAGGACAGAGCTATGGCTACACCTTC. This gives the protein CSVDQGQSYGYTF.